The 11 T cell receptor beta chains below were found in one sample sequenced in a study of OX40 agonist ivuxolimab in advanced cancers. The method was immunoSEQ multiplex PCR; TCRdb's version includes in-frame clones alone and lacks a portion of them. The top ten hold approximately 3.3% of the sample, which has 45,000 to 70,000 clones, 65% to 85% seen once. The sequencing used CD4+ or CD8+ T cells sorted from blood, collected in a trial of the OX40 agonist ivuxolimab. The origin of the receptors is an adult with an advanced solid tumor such as melanoma, head and neck, liver or kidney cancer.

The chain links TRBV6-1 to TRBJ1-6; maybe TRBD1 (5 bases). Germline V gives CDR1 MNHNS, CDR2 SASEGT. This CDR3 has 15 residues. V lost 2 bases and J 7 bases, leaving 12 bases between the germline ends. This CDR3 reads CASSETSGSNSPLHF. The CDR3 coding sequence is TGTGCCAGCAGTGAAACCTCAGGGTCGAATTCACCCCTCCACTTT.

There are a few counts of this clone. The J gene is TRBJ2-3, the V gene TRBV7-9; the D gene is possibly TRBD2 (6 bases). Trimming pared 5 bases from V and 4 bases from J, leaving 19 bases between. CDR1 and CDR2 (germline): SEHNR, FQNEAQ (reference sequence). CDR3 length equals 16 residues. The CDR3 DNA sequence: TGTGCCAGCAGCCCGGTGGATAGCGGACGTCCAGATACGCAGTATTTT. Translated, it gives CASSPVDSGRPDTQYF.

This clone was seen repeatedly, ten times or more. The chain recombines TRBV2 with TRBJ1-1; D uncertain. CDR3 length equals 13 residues. The V end lost 9 bases, the J end lost 3 bases, and 14 bases lay between the germline ends. Germline values: CDR1 SNHLY, CDR2 FYNNEI. This CDR3 reads CARSSDVDTEAFF. CDR3 coding DNA: TGTGCCAGATCTTCAGACGTGGACACTGAAGCTTTCTTT.

The rearrangement links TRBV6-1 to TRBJ1-5; 7 nucleotides match TRBD1. In germline, CDR1 is MNHNS, CDR2 SASEGT. V lost 7 bases, J lost 9 bases, and 9 bases stayed unmatched. CDR3 size: 13 residues. CDR3 loop: CASTMTGSPPQHF. Here the CDR3 DNA reads TGTGCCAGCACCATGACAGGGTCCCCGCCCCAGCATTTT.

The rearrangement links TRBV7-2 to TRBJ1-1; 7 nucleotides match TRBD1. After removal of 1 base from V and 2 bases from J, the junction contained 10 bases not matched to a gene. Germline V CDR1 and CDR2: SGHTA, FQGNSA. The CDR3 is made up of 17 amino acids. CDR3 in amino acids: CASSLGPQGGFNTEAFF. The CDR3 DNA reads as TGTGCCAGCAGCTTAGGACCCCAGGGGGGCTTTAACACTGAAGCTTTCTTT. Using reference TRBV7-2 and TRBJ1-1 for the parts outside the CDR3, the full variable domain is GAGVSQSPSNKVTEKGKDVELRCDPISGHTALYWYRQSLGQGLEFLIYFQGNSAPDKSGLPSDRFSAERTGGSVSTLTIQRTQQEDSAVYLCASSLGPQGGFNTEAFFGQGTRLTVV.

The genes are TRBV19 and TRBJ2-3, with no clear D. The CDR3 runs 16 residues. The V and J ends lost 1 base and 3 bases respectively, with 14 bases between them. Per the germline V gene, CDR1 is LNHDA and CDR2 is SQIVND (reference sequence). CDR3 protein: CASSIGGLSGTDTQYF. Written as DNA, the CDR3 is TGTGCCAGTAGTATAGGAGGCCTTTCTGGAACAGATACGCAGTATTTT.

This chain uses TRBV18 with TRBJ2-7; D possibly corresponds to TRBD2 (7 bases). Germline CDR1 and CDR2: KGHSH and LQKENI. The CDR3 has 19 residues. V lost 1 base, J lost 5 bases, and 27 bases lay in between. The CDR3 reads CASSPLAAGIGRGGHEQYF. The CDR3 DNA follows: TGTGCCAGCTCACCACTTGCAGCGGGAATCGGAAGAGGGGGTCACGAGCAGTACTTC. The full variable domain, rest sourced from reference TRBV18 and TRBJ2-7, is NAGVMQNPRHLVRRRGQEARLRCSPMKGHSHVYWYRQLPEEGLKFMVYLQKENIIDESGMPKERFSAEFPKEGPSILRIQQVVRGDSAAYFCASSPLAAGIGRGGHEQYFGPGTRLTVT.

In its sample, this clone was seen once. The chain carries TRBV6-1 and TRBJ1-5, with 7 bases fitting TRBD1. In germline, CDR1 is MNHNS, CDR2 SASEGT. The length of the CDR3 is 17 residues. After removal of 1 base from V and 6 bases from J, the junction contained 12 bases not matched to a gene. DNA of the CDR3: TGTGCCAGCAGTGAAGGGGGGGGTGCGAACAGGGGTCAGCCCCAGCATTTT. Protein product: CASSEGGGANRGQPQHF.

V is TRBV14 and J is TRBJ2-2, with a tentative D call TRBD2 (5 bases). The CDR3 has 14 amino acids. The V gene lost 2 bases and the J gene lost 5 bases, with 9 bases spanning the gap. CDR1 and CDR2 (germline): SGHDN, FVKESK. CDR3: CASSQTRGTGELFF. CDR3 in DNA: TGTGCCAGCAGCCAAACCCGAGGGACCGGGGAGCTGTTTTTT. The variable domain in full, with the rest retrieved from reference TRBV14 and TRBJ2-2, is EAGVTQFPSHSVIEKGQTVTLRCDPISGHDNLYWYRRVMGKEIKFLLHFVKESKQDESGMPNNRFLAERTGGTYSTLKVQPAELEDSGVYFCASSQTRGTGELFFGEGSRLTVL.

This chain joins TRBV4-2 and TRBJ1-2; 7 bases agree with TRBD1. Trimming removed 1 base from V and 4 bases from J; junction bases left unmatched: 6. The CDR3 length is 15 residues. From germline, CDR1 is LGHNA and CDR2 YNFKEQ. Here the CDR3 reads CASSQGPGGAYGYTF. DNA of the CDR3: TGTGCCAGCAGCCAAGGGCCAGGGGGGGCCTATGGCTACACCTTC.

This sequence joins TRBV4-1 and TRBJ2-2; D gene unclear. The CDR3 loop spans 15 amino acids. Trimming shortened V by 4 bases and J by 1 base, and 10 bases separated the two germline ends. Germline V gene sequence: CDR1 MGHRA, CDR2 YSYEKL. In nucleotides, the CDR3 is TGCGCCAGCAGCCGCCCGCAAGAGAACACCGGGGAGCTGTTTTTT. Translating gives CASSRPQENTGELFF.